This TCR beta chain was identified during a study of beta chain features in type 1 diabetes. TCRB transcripts that were expressed got sequenced, as all of the isolated RNA had been reverse transcribed. Some 3.8 million reads, on average, came from each naive, central memory and regulatory T cell sample. Clones were read by immunoSEQ multiplex PCR, and TCRdb kept only the in-frame ones, dropping some. The table has 550,000 to 850,000 clones, roughly 13% seen once. Notes on this clone: What it binds is unknown.

General study results and limits: Among patients with Type 1 diabetes, TCRB CDR3s were moderately but significantly shorter in every one of the four CD4+ subsets.

Sequencing was done on a sample of naive CD4+ T cells from blood. The clonotype comes from a man between 18 and 35 years old with type 1 diabetes.

The chain's CDR3 is CASSLRTGGKGYTF. CDR3 DNA: TGTGCCAGCAGCTTACGGACAGGGGGAAAGGGCTACACCTTC. This chain joins TRBV9 and TRBJ1-2, with 10 bases that match TRBD1. The germline gives CDR1 SGDLS, CDR2 YYNGEE. V lost 4 bases, J lost 8 bases, and 8 bases stayed unmatched. CDR3 length: 14 amino acids.